These 9 T cell receptor beta chains were sequenced from one sample in a study of CD8 T cells in ankylosing spondylitis. TCRdb redid the calling of the 5' RACE reads with MiXCR, one entry per CDR3 protein. This sample yields some 240,000 distinct CDR3 sequences, of which over 15% are seen a single time; roughly a third belongs to the top ten. Sequencing was done on a sample of blood, either unsorted or a sorted T cell fraction (not recorded which). The receptors originated from a male donor with ankylosing spondylitis or in good health (not recorded which).

This clonotype was seen many times. The chain links TRBV29-1 to TRBJ2-3, with D perhaps TRBD2 (5 bases). V shed 3 bases and J shed 1 base, with 8 bases lying between them. Germline V CDR1 and CDR2: SQVTM, ANQGSEA. CDR3 length: 13 amino acids. CDR3 DNA sequence: TGCAGCGTTGACCTCGGGGGCACAGATACGCAGTATTTT. It specifies CSVDLGGTDTQYF.

In its sample, this clonotype was seen a few times. CDR3 in DNA: TGTGCCACCAGCCGGCCGGAGGAGACCCAGTACTTC. It encodes CATSRPEETQYF. The chain links TRBV18 to TRBJ2-5; D unresolved. The V and J ends lost 10 bases and 5 bases respectively, with 14 bases between them. Germline CDR1 is KGHSH and CDR2 is LQKENI. This CDR3 region has 12 residues.

Only a few counts were recorded for this clonotype. The rearrangement links TRBV29-1 to TRBJ2-2; unclear D gene. Germline V lookup: CDR1 SQVTM, CDR2 ANQGSEA. Trimming cost V 4 bases and J 4 bases, with 10 bases left between them. The CDR3 has 13 residues. This CDR3 is CSVGPGGTGELFF. The CDR3 DNA sequence: TGCAGCGTTGGCCCAGGCGGCACCGGGGAGCTGTTTTTT.

The chain couples TRBV5-1 to TRBJ2-3, with D perhaps TRBD2 (6 bases). V lost 4 bases, J lost 2 bases, and 14 bases lay in between. The CDR3 has 15 amino acids. Germline V lookup: CDR1 SGHRS, CDR2 YFSETQ. The CDR3 spells CASSPGVTDTDTQYF. The CDR3 nucleotides read TGCGCCAGCAGCCCGGGAGTGACAGACACAGATACGCAGTATTTT.

V usage is TRBV2 and J usage is TRBJ2-2, with TRBD2 matching 10 bases. The CDR3 is 18 amino acids. The V and J ends lost 6 bases and 0 bases, in that order; junction bases with no gene match: 10. Germline V CDR1 and CDR2: SNHLY, FYNNEI. The CDR3 coding sequence is TGTGCCAGCAGACGACTAGCGGGCCAGAGGTCGAACACCGGGGAGCTGTTTTTT. Its translation: CASRRLAGQRSNTGELFF. The full variable domain, with the rest looked up from reference TRBV2 and TRBJ2-2, is EPEVTQTPSHQVTQMGQEVILRCVPISNHLYFYWYRQILGQKVEFLVSFYNNEISEKSEIFDDQFSVERPDGSNFTLKIRSTKLEDSAMYFCASRRLAGQRSNTGELFFGEGSRLTVL.

The chain links TRBV7-9 to TRBJ1-2, with D maybe TRBD1 (5 bases). Looked up from germline, CDR1 is SEHNR and CDR2 is FQNEAQ (reference sequence). V lost 1 base and J lost 3, with 12 bases in between. The length of the CDR3 is 15 residues. CDR3 sequence (DNA): TGTGCCAGCAGCTTAGTGGAGGGGCGCGACTATGGCTACACCTTC. This translates into CASSLVEGRDYGYTF.

This clonotype came up a few times. The V and J genes are TRBV5-8 and TRBJ2-3, with 9 bases lining up with TRBD2. The germline V gene encodes CDR1 SGHTS and CDR2 YDEGEE. V dropped 1 base and J dropped 2; count of bases not matched to a gene: 5. CDR3 length: 16 residues. CDR3 amino acids: CASSLKAGGYTDTQYF. CDR3 bases: TGTGCCAGCAGCTTGAAAGCGGGAGGCTACACAGATACGCAGTATTTT.

J is TRBJ2-5 and V is TRBV15; D might be TRBD1 (5 bases). Germline V gene lookup returns CDR1 LNHNV and CDR2 YYDKDF (reference sequence). CDR3 length: 14 amino acids. The V end lost 0 bases, the J end lost 5 bases, and 10 bases lay between the germline ends. CDR3 in amino acids: CATSRDRGLETQYF. CDR3 nucleotides: TGTGCCACCAGCAGAGATAGGGGATTGGAGACCCAGTACTTC.

V is TRBV12-3 or TRBV12-4 and J is TRBJ2-7; possibly TRBD1 for D (6 bases). The CDR3 contains 14 residues. The ends were cut back, 5 bases at V and 6 bases at J, with 17 bases in the middle. DNA of the CDR3: TGTGCCAGCAGTCCTGGGACAAGGACGTTCGAGCAGTACTTC. This codes for CASSPGTRTFEQYF.